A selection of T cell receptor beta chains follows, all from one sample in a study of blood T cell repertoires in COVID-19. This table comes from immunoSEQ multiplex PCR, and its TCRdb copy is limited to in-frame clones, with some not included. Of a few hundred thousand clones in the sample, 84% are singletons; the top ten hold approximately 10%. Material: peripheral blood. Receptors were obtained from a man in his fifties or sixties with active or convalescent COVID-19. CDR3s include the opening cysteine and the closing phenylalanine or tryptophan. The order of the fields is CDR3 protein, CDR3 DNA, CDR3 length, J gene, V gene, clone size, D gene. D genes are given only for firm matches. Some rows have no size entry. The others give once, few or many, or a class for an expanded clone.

CDR3 protein: CASSPAGGNAGNTIYF
CDR3 DNA: TGTGCCAGCTCACCAGCAGGGGGCAACGCTGGAAACACCATATATTTT
CDR3 length: 16
J gene: TRBJ1-3
V gene: TRBV18
clone size: .
D gene: TRBD1

CDR3 protein: CASSTGLAETQYF
CDR3 DNA: TGTGCCAGCAGCACGGGACTAGCGGAGACCCAGTACTTC
CDR3 length: 13
J gene: TRBJ2-5
V gene: TRBV7-9
clone size: .
D gene: TRBD2

CDR3 protein: CASSLETGTNTEAFF
CDR3 DNA: TGCGCCAGCAGCTTGGAGACAGGGACCAACACTGAAGCTTTCTTT
CDR3 length: 15
J gene: TRBJ1-1
V gene: TRBV5-1
clone size: .
D gene: TRBD1

CDR3 protein: CASSIVRGQGTDTQYF
CDR3 DNA: TGTGCCAGTAGTATAGTTCGAGGACAGGGCACAGATACGCAGTATTTT
CDR3 length: 16
J gene: TRBJ2-3
V gene: TRBV19
clone size: few
D gene: TRBD1

CDR3 protein: CASSSEVSGELFF
CDR3 DNA: TGTGCCAGCAGCTCTGAGGTATCCGGGGAGCTGTTTTTT
CDR3 length: 13
J gene: TRBJ2-2
V gene: TRBV7-2
clone size: few
D gene: .

CDR3 protein: CASSITRGSGYTF
CDR3 DNA: TGCGCCAGCAGCATTACCAGGGGATCCGGCTACACCTTC
CDR3 length: 13
J gene: TRBJ1-2
V gene: TRBV5-1
clone size: .
D gene: .

CDR3 protein: CASSQQSSGNTIYF
CDR3 DNA: TGTGCCAGTAGCCAACAGAGCTCTGGAAACACCATATATTTT
CDR3 length: 14
J gene: TRBJ1-3
V gene: TRBV19
clone size: once
D gene: .

CDR3 protein: CASSFRISGMGNGYEQYF
CDR3 DNA: TGTGCCAGCAGTTTTCGTATAAGCGGGATGGGGAACGGTTACGAGCAGTACTTC
CDR3 length: 18
J gene: TRBJ2-7
V gene: TRBV28
clone size: .
D gene: TRBD2

CDR3 protein: CASSLGRRETQYF
CDR3 DNA: TGTGCCAGCAGCCTCGGGAGGAGAGAGACCCAGTACTTC
CDR3 length: 13
J gene: TRBJ2-5
V gene: TRBV6-5
clone size: .
D gene: TRBD2

CDR3 protein: CASRPSYSTDTQYF
CDR3 DNA: TGTGCCAGCAGACCGTCCTATAGCACAGATACGCAGTATTTT
CDR3 length: 14
J gene: TRBJ2-3
V gene: TRBV7-2
clone size: .
D gene: .

CDR3 protein: CASSLSFGGDNEQFF
CDR3 DNA: TGTGCCAGCAGCCTCAGCTTTGGGGGGGACAATGAGCAGTTCTTC
CDR3 length: 15
J gene: TRBJ2-1
V gene: TRBV11-3
clone size: .
D gene: TRBD2

CDR3 protein: CASSPRGTSGTDTQYF
CDR3 DNA: TGTGCCAGCTCGCCCCGTGGGACTAGCGGCACAGATACGCAGTATTTT
CDR3 length: 16
J gene: TRBJ2-3
V gene: TRBV18
clone size: once
D gene: TRBD2